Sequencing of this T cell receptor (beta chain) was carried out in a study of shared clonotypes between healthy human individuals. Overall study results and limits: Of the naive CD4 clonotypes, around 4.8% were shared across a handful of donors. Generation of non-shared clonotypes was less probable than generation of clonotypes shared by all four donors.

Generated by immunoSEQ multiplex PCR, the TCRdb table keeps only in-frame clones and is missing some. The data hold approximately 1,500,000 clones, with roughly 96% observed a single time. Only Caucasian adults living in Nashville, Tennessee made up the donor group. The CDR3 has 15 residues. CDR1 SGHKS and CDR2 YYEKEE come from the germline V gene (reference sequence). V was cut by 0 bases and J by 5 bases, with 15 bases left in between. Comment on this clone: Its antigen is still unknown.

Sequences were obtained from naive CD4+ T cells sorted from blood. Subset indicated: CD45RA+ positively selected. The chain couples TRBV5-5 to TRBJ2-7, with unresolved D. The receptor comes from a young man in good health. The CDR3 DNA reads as TGTGCCAGCAGCTTGGCCAGTCAGTACACTAACGAGCAGTACTTC. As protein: CASSLASQYTNEQYF.